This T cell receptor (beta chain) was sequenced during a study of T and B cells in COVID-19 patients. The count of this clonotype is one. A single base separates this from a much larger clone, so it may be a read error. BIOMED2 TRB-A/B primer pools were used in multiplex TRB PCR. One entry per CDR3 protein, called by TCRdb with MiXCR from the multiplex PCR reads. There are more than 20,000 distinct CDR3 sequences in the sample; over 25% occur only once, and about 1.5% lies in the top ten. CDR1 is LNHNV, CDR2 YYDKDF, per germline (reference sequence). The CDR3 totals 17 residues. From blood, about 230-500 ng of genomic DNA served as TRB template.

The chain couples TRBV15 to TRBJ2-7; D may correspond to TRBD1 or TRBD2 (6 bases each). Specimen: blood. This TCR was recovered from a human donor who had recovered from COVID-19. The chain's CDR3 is CATSRDRRGVQSYEEYF. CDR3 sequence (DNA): TGTGCCACCAGCAGAGATCGTAGGGGGGTGCAGTCCTACGAGGAGTACTTC.